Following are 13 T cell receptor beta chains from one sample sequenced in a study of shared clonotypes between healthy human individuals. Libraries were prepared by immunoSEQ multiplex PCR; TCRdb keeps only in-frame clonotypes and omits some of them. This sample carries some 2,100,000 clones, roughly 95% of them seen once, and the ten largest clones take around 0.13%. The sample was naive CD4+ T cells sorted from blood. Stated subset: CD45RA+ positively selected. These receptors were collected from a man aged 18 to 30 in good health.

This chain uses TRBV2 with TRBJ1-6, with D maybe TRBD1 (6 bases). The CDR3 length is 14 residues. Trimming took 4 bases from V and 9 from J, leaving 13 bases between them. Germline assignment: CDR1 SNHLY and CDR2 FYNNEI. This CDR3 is CASSGEGGLSPLHF. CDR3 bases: TGTGCCAGCAGTGGGGAAGGGGGACTTTCACCCCTCCACTTT.

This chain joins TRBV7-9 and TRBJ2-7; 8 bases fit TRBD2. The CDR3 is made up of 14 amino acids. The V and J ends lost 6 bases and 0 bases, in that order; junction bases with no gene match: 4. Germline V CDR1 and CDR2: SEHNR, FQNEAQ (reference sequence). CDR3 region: CASSSGEGSYEQYF. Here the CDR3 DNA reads TGTGCCAGCAGTAGCGGGGAGGGCTCCTACGAGCAGTACTTC.

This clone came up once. DNA of the CDR3: TGTGCCAGCAGTTTAGGGACAGGGCCTAACTATGGCTACACCTTC. Translated, it gives CASSLGTGPNYGYTF. The rearrangement links TRBV27 to TRBJ1-2; TRBD1 agrees at 9 bases. The V gene's germline CDR1 is MNHEY and CDR2 SMNVEV (reference sequence). The length of the CDR3 is 15 residues. The junction had 1 base not matched to a gene; V was cut back by 2 bases and J by 0 bases.

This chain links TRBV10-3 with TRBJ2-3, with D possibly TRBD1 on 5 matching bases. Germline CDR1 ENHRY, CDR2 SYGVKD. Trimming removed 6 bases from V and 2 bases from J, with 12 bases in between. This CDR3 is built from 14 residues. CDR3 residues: CAISQQDNTDTQYF. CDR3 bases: TGTGCCATCAGCCAACAGGATAACACAGATACGCAGTATTTT.

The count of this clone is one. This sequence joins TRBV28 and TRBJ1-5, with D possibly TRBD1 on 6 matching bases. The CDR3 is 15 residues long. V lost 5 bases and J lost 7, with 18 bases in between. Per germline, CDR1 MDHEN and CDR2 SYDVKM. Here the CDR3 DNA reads TGTGCCAGCAGTCCTAGGGGGGGGACCGGCCAGCCCCAGCATTTT. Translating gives CASSPRGGTGQPQHF.

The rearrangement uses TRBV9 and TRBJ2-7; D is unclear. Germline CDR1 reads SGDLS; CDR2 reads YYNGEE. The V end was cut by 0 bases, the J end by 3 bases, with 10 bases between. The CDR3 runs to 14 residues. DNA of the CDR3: TGTGCCAGCAGCGTAGCGGCTTCCTTCTACGAGCAGTACTTC. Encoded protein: CASSVAASFYEQYF.

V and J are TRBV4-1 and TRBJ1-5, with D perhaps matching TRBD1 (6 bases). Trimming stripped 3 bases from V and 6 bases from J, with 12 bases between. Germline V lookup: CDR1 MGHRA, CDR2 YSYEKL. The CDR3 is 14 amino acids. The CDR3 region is CASSQVLGGQPQHF. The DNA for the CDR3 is TGCGCCAGCAGCCAGGTGCTAGGGGGTCAGCCCCAGCATTTT.

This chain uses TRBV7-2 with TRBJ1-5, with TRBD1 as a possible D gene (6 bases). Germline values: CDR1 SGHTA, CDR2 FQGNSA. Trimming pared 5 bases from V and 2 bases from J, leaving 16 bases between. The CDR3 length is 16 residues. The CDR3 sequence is CASSRRQDGGNQPQHF. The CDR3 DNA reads TGTGCCAGCAGCCGCCGACAGGACGGGGGCAATCAGCCCCAGCATTTT. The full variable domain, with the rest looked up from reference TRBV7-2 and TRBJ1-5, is GAGVSQSPSNKVTEKGKDVELRCDPISGHTALYWYRQSLGQGLEFLIYFQGNSAPDKSGLPSDRFSAERTGGSVSTLTIQRTQQEDSAVYLCASSRRQDGGNQPQHFGDGTRLSIL.

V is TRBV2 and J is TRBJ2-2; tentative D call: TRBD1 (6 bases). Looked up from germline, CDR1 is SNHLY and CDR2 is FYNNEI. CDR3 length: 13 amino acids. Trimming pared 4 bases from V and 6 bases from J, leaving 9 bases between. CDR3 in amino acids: CASSGGRPGELFF. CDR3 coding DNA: TGTGCCAGCAGTGGGGGGCGACCCGGGGAGCTGTTTTTT.

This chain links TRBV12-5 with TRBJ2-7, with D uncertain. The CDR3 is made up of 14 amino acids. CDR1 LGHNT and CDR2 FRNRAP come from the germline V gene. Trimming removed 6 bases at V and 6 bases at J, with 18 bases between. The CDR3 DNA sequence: TGTGCTAGTGGCGACCAACCCCGGGCTGGCGAGCAGTACTTC. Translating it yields CASGDQPRAGEQYF.

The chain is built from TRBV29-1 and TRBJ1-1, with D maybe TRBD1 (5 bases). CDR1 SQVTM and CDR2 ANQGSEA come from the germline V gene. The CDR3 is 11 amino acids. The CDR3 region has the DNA TGCGTTTATACAGGGAACACTGAAGCTTTCTTT. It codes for CVYTGNTEAFF.

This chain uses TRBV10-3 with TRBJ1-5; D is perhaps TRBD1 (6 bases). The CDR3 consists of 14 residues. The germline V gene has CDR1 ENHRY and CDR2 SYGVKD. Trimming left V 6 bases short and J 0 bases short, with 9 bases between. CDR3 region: CAIRDSYSNQPQHF. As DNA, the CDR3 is TGTGCCATCAGGGACAGTTATAGCAATCAGCCCCAGCATTTT.

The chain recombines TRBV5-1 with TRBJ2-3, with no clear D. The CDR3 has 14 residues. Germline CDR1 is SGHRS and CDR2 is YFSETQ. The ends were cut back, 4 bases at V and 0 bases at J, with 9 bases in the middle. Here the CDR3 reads CASSGDPSTDTQYF. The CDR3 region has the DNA TGCGCCAGCAGCGGCGATCCGAGCACAGATACGCAGTATTTT.